This TCR beta chain was recovered during a study of high-grade serous ovarian cancer treatment subgroups. Overall study results and limits: Without spatial data, bulk sequencing limits insight into HGSC tumor diversity.

Comments on this clone: The antigen is unknown.

The length of the CDR3 is 8 residues. V dropped 4 bases and J dropped 9 bases, with 1 base sitting between them. From germline, CDR1 is SGHVS and CDR2 FNYEAQ. Assay: immunoSEQ multiplex PCR; the TCRdb copy retains only in-frame clones and omits some. The sample lists around 15,000 clones; 86% were seen once. Tumor tissue was taken before any definitive surgery or chemotherapy was given. The rearrangement joins TRBV7-6 to TRBJ2-7; D not certain. Material for sequencing was tumor tissue. The source of this sequence is a human donor with high-grade serous ovarian cancer. This chain's CDR3 is CASSSQYF. In DNA, the CDR3 is TGTGCCAGCAGCTCGCAGTACTTC. The full variable domain, rest sourced from reference TRBV7-6 and TRBJ2-7, is GAGVSQSPRYKVTKRGQDVALRCDPISGHVSLYWYRQALGQGPEFLTYFNYEAQQDKSGLPNDRFSAERPEGSISTLTIQRTEQRDSAMYRCASSSQYFGPGTRLTVT.